This TCR beta chain was recovered during a study of OX40 agonist ivuxolimab in advanced cancers. For the study in its entirety: Ivuxolimab was an agonistic, fully human IgG2 monoclonal antibody directed against OX40 (CD134), a costimulatory receptor. Intravenous ivuxolimab was administered to patients every 2 weeks at six dose levels: 0.01, 0.1, 0.3, 1.5, 3 and 10 mg/kg. Of the approximately 53 patients in dose escalation, about 20 had hepatocellular carcinoma, some 15 had melanoma, 9 had renal cell carcinoma and 9 had head and neck cancer. In the dose-escalation cohort, about four fifths of patients were male, and the mean age was 60 years with a range of roughly 23 to 90. Patients were allowed to have had prior anti-PD-1, anti-PD-L1 or anti-CTLA-4 therapy, and approximately 39% of the dose-escalation patients had been treated with checkpoint inhibitors. Three dose-escalation patients achieved partial responses, one with hepatocellular carcinoma and two with cutaneous melanoma. Peripheral TCRbeta sequencing was intended to test whether TCR sequence diversity was altered and clonal T-cell expansion was caused by ivuxolimab. The paper covers the monotherapy dose-escalation part of the phase I ivuxolimab trial, which included N of about 50 patients.

Findings and caveats that apply to the study as a whole: In the 0.1-3.0 mg/kg groups, partial responders were among the patients with the lowest normalized peripheral clonal expansion, particularly in CD8+ T cells. At doses of 0.1 to 3.0 mg/kg, clonal expansion of both CD4+ and CD8+ blood T cells was observed from baseline to week 6. The antigen specificity of the clonally expanded peripheral T cells was not determined. Low levels of normalized T-cell clonal expansion were also seen in some patients who did not respond. After ivuxolimab, CD8+ T cells had more expanded clones than CD4+ T cells on average.

The trial excluded patients who had a history of autoimmune disease or who were on systemic immunosuppression. Peripheral blood for TCR sequencing was drawn from every dose cohort at baseline, at cycle 4 day 1 and at cycle 7 day 1. The samples were taken from a phase I, first-in-human, multicenter, open-label dose-escalation trial of ivuxolimab. Adults with locally advanced or metastatic melanoma, renal cell carcinoma, hepatocellular carcinoma or head and neck squamous cell carcinoma were enrolled in the trial. Before TCR sequencing, CD4+ T cells and CD8+ T cells from peripheral blood were sorted into separate populations. To note about this clone: Its antigen specificity is not known. It has no much larger one-base neighbor in the sample; base qualities were not kept.

From the germline V gene, CDR1 is SGHRS and CDR2 is YFSETQ. The CDR3, from cysteine to phenylalanine, totals 15 residues. Kept here is only the CDR3 DNA, which spans 45 bases and is read in frame from base 1. After removal of 0 bases from V and 6 bases from J, the junction retains 5 bases not matched to a gene. Genomic DNA was extracted from sorted cells for sequencing of the TCRbeta CDR3 region. The immunoSEQ Assay was used for sequencing of TCRbeta CDR3 regions. The table comes from immuneACCESS by way of TCRdb, which keeps in-frame sequences with V and J called. Part of the clones is missing from these tables; in studies checked, under half for an unresolved V gene and the rest for unknown reasons. The sample table contains fewer than 85,000 clones; only one count was recorded for about 85% of them. In total, the top ten clones hold approximately 0.93% of the sample.

Specimen: CD4+ or CD8+ T cells sorted from blood, collected in a trial of the OX40 agonist ivuxolimab. This TCR was recovered from an adult with an advanced solid tumor such as melanoma, head and neck, liver or kidney cancer. The chain was built from TRBV5-1 and TRBJ2-3, with 9 middle bases fitting TRBD2. The CDR3 in this case is CASSLEAGGRDTQYF. At the DNA level, the sequence is TGCGCCAGCAGCTTGGAAGCGGGGGGCCGGGATACGCAGTATTTT.